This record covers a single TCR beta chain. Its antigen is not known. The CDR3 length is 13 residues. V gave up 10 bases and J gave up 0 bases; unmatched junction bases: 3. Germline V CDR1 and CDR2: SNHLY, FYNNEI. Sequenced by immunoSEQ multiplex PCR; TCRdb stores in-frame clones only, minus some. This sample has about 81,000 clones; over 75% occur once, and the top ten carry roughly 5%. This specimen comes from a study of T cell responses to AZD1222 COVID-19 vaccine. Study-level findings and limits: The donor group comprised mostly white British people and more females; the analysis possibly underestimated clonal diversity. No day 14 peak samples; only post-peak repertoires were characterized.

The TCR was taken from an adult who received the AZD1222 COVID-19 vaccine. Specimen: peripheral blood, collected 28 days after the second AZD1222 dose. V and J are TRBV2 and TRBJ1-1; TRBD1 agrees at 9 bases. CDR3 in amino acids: CATGQGLNTEAFF. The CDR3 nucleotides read TGTGCCACCGGACAGGGGTTGAACACTGAAGCTTTCTTT.